This T cell receptor (beta chain) was profiled in a study of post-analysis software for immune sequencing data. Findings and limits, study-wide: TRBV5-6, TRBV5-1 and TRBV20-1 belonged to a set of roughly 5 TRBV segments that were more frequent in patients than controls.

The CDR3 sequence is 13 residues long. The germline CDR1 and CDR2 sequences are LNHNV and YYDKDF (reference sequence). After removal of 0 bases from V and 15 bases from J, the junction contained 8 bases not matched to a gene. The TCR beta cDNA libraries carried unique molecular identifiers. TCRdb processed the PCR reads anew with MiXCR; each CDR3 protein has one entry. The sample yields 700,000 to 800,000 distinct CDR3 sequences, around 27% seen once. In this sample, this clonotype turned up a few times. No antigen is known for it. The sequence derives from a girl aged 5 to 17 with multiple sclerosis. The sample taken for sequencing was blood. V is TRBV15 and J is TRBJ1-5; 7 bases fit TRBD1. The CDR3 DNA reads TGTGCCACCAGCAGAGATAGGTTAGACAGGGCGCATTTT. This codes for CATSRDRLDRAHF.